Below are 32 T cell receptor beta chains sequenced from a single sample in a study of identical twins. From the 5' RACE reads, TCRdb called clonotypes with MiXCR, one entry per CDR3 protein. The repertoire consists of roughly 290,000 distinct CDR3 sequences, with 7.5% to 9.5% occurring once and the leading ten covering about 7.1%. These sequences were also reported in another study, on yellow fever vaccine responses in identical twins.

Sequenced sample: CD8+ T cells sorted from blood. The receptors here all came from a woman in her late teens or twenties in good health.

As for this clonotype: One junction end does not reproduce the germline sequence, and a read error may be involved. The chain has TRBV7-9 and TRBJ2-7; D is undetermined. The CDR3 spans 14 residues. CDR1 SEHNR and CDR2 FQNEAQ come from the germline V gene (reference sequence). CDR3 DNA sequence: TGTGCCAGCACCTTACGTGTGGACTCCTACGAGCAGTACTTC. This sequence encodes CASTLRVDSYEQYF. Together with reference TRBV7-9 and TRBJ2-7, the CDR3 gives the full variable domain: DTGVSQNPRHKITKRGQNVTFRCDPISEHNRLYWYRQTLGQGPEFLTYFQNEAQLEKSRLLSDRFSAERPKGSFSTLEIQRTEQGDSAMYLCASTLRVDSYEQYFGPGTRLTVT.

The chain couples TRBV5-1 to TRBJ2-3; D ambiguous. The V and J ends lost 3 bases and 0 bases respectively, with 11 bases between them. This CDR3 comprises 15 residues. Germline V gene sequence: CDR1 SGHRS, CDR2 YFSETQ. CDR3 amino acids: CASSSLVDSTDTQYF. DNA for the CDR3: TGCGCCAGCAGCTCCTTGGTGGACAGCACAGATACGCAGTATTTT.

This clonotype was detected many times. The rearrangement links TRBV5-5 to TRBJ2-1; D is perhaps TRBD2 (5 bases). The CDR3 extends over 14 amino acids. The germline V and J ends were trimmed by 5 bases and 2 bases, with 11 bases remaining between them. The germline CDR1 and CDR2 sequences are SGHKS and YYEKEE (reference sequence). In DNA form, the CDR3 reads TGTGCCAGCAGGCCAGCGGTTCCCTACAATGAGCAGTTCTTC. The encoded protein is CASRPAVPYNEQFF.

This clonotype was recorded many times. This chain uses TRBV6-5 with TRBJ2-5; 7 bases agree with TRBD2. This CDR3 contains 15 residues. CDR1 is MNHEY, CDR2 SVGAGI, per germline. V was pared by 0 bases and J by 5 bases, with 6 bases of the junction left unmatched. CDR3 nucleotides: TGTGCCAGCAGTTACTCCCCAGCGGGAAGGGAGACCCAGTACTTC. Amino acid sequence: CASSYSPAGRETQYF.

The rearrangement uses TRBV2 and TRBJ2-1, with D possibly matching TRBD2 (7 bases). Germline values: CDR1 SNHLY, CDR2 FYNNEI. The CDR3 totals 16 residues. V dropped 1 base and J dropped 4 bases, with 14 bases sitting between them. The CDR3, as DNA: TGTGCCAGCAGTGAAGGGGGGGGCGTTCCTTACAATGAGCAGTTCTTC. This translates into CASSEGGGVPYNEQFF.

The sample holds a few counts of this clonotype. V is TRBV7-2 and J is TRBJ2-1; the D is unclear. The V end lost 6 bases, the J end lost 8 bases, and 11 bases lay between the germline ends. The CDR3 is made up of 12 amino acids. Germline loops: CDR1 SGHTA, CDR2 FQGNSA. The CDR3 region is CASRLSGYEQFF. The CDR3 DNA reads TGTGCCAGCAGGCTTTCCGGTTATGAGCAGTTCTTC.

The sample holds a few counts of this clonotype. The chain carries TRBV28 and TRBJ2-2, with 8 bases lining up with TRBD1. In germline, CDR1 is MDHEN, CDR2 SYDVKM. V lost 8 bases to trimming and J lost 2 bases; unmatched junction nucleotides: 13. This CDR3 is built from 17 residues. CDR3 DNA sequence: TGTGCCAGCCTATGGGACAGGACCGCAGTAAACACCGGGGAGCTGTTTTTT. Amino acids: CASLWDRTAVNTGELFF.

Many counts were recorded for this clonotype. This chain links TRBV28 with TRBJ2-7; 7 bases are a match to TRBD1. Germline V gene lookup returns CDR1 MDHEN and CDR2 SYDVKM. The length of the CDR3 is 14 residues. V shed 2 bases and J 3 bases; nucleotides not matched to a gene: 4. The CDR3: CASSLPGDSYEQYF. The CDR3 DNA reads as TGTGCCAGCAGTTTACCAGGGGACAGCTACGAGCAGTACTTC. The variable domain in full, completed from reference TRBV28 and TRBJ2-7, reads DVKVTQSSRYLVKRTGEKVFLECVQDMDHENMFWYRQDPGLGLRLIYFSYDVKMKEKGDIPEGYSVSREKKERFSLILESASTNQTSMYLCASSLPGDSYEQYFGPGTRLTVT.

This clonotype was recorded a few times. The V gene is TRBV7-9, the J gene TRBJ2-7; 11 bases map to TRBD2. The V segment lost 5 bases and the J segment 2 bases; nucleotides outside the gene matches: 5. This CDR3 contains 15 residues. CDR1 and CDR2 (germline): SEHNR, FQNEAQ (reference sequence). As DNA, the CDR3 is TGTGCCAGCAGCCCGGGACTAGCGGAAACCTACGAGCAGTACTTC. This gives the protein CASSPGLAETYEQYF.

Many counts were recorded for this clonotype. A clone one base away is much larger, so this may be a read error. V is TRBV9 and J is TRBJ1-5; D possibly corresponds to TRBD1 (5 bases). CDR3 size: 14 residues. Germline assignment: CDR1 SGDLS and CDR2 YYNGEE. The CDR3 region is CASSVGGSNQLQHF. The CDR3 nucleotides are TGTGCCAGCAGCGTAGGGGGCAGCAATCAGCTCCAGCATTTT.

This clonotype was counted ten times or more. The chain combines TRBV11-1 with TRBJ2-2; 8 nucleotides match TRBD1. Germline V lookup: CDR1 SGHAT, CDR2 FQDESV (reference sequence). V was pared by 3 bases and J by 7 bases, with 1 base of the junction left unmatched. CDR3 length: 13 amino acids. The CDR3 DNA sequence: TGTGCCAGCAGCTTGACAGGGGTCGGGGAGCTGTTTTTT. Its translation: CASSLTGVGELFF.

This clonotype was counted at least ten times. The rearrangement joins TRBV4-1 to TRBJ1-1; 10 bases match TRBD1. The CDR3 has 15 amino acids. Germline CDR1 is MGHRA and CDR2 is YSYEKL. V shed 5 bases, J shed 1 base, and the junction held 4 bases outside the gene matches. The CDR3 spells CASSSWTGGNTEAFF. The DNA for the CDR3 is TGCGCCAGCAGCTCCTGGACAGGGGGGAACACTGAAGCTTTCTTT.

This clonotype was observed a few times. Written as DNA, the CDR3 is TGCGCCAGCAGCCCTTTCAAAGGGGATGATACGCAGTATTTT. Encoded protein: CASSPFKGDDTQYF. The V gene is TRBV5-1, the J gene TRBJ2-3, with D maybe TRBD1 (5 bases). CDR3 length: 14 amino acids. In germline, CDR1 is SGHRS, CDR2 YFSETQ. V lost 4 bases and J 6 bases, leaving 15 bases between the germline ends.

This clonotype was detected a few times. This chain links TRBV7-8 with TRBJ2-5, with TRBD2 as a possible D gene (7 bases). The CDR3 spans 15 residues. The germline gives CDR1 SGHVS, CDR2 FQNEAQ. Trimming pared 5 bases from V and 1 base from J, leaving 14 bases between. The CDR3 region has the DNA TGTGCCAGCAGCCCGGAGGGGGGGATCCAAGAGACCCAGTACTTC. This sequence encodes CASSPEGGIQETQYF.

This clonotype was observed at least ten times. This chain uses TRBV29-1 with TRBJ1-2, with D hard to call. The germline V gene has CDR1 SQVTM and CDR2 ANQGSEA. V was clipped by 5 bases and J by 0 bases, with 7 bases between them. CDR3 length: 12 residues. The CDR3 protein is CSVIRANYGYTF. CDR3 bases: TGCAGCGTTATCAGAGCTAACTATGGCTACACCTTC. The full variable domain, in which reference TRBV29-1 and TRBJ1-2 provide the parts outside the CDR3, is SAVISQKPSRDICQRGTSLTIQCQVDSQVTMMFWYRQQPGQSLTLIATANQGSEATYESGFVIDKFPISRPNLTFSTLTVSNMSPEDSSIYLCSVIRANYGYTFGSGTRLTVV.

The chain combines TRBV7-2 with TRBJ2-7; 10 nucleotides align to TRBD1. Germline CDR1 and CDR2: SGHTA and FQGNSA. After removal of 6 bases from V and 2 bases from J, the junction contained 7 bases not matched to a gene. The CDR3 loop spans 15 amino acids. The CDR3 nucleotides are TGTGCCAGCAGTCCCGACAGGGGGCTACCCTACGAGCAGTACTTC. Translation: CASSPDRGLPYEQYF.

Concerning this clonotype itself: Its ends do not fully match the called genes, so a read error is possible. This chain uses TRBV12-3 or TRBV12-4 with TRBJ2-1; D is perhaps TRBD2 (5 bases). The CDR3 covers 15 residues. CDR3 amino acids: CASSFGGSSHNEQFF. Here the CDR3 DNA reads TGTGCCAGCAGTTTTGGTGGGAGCTCCCACAATGAGCAGTTCTTC.

This clonotype has a handful of counts. Relative to the germline gene, one junction end is altered; a read error may explain this. V and J are TRBV7-7 and TRBJ2-6; 8 bases line up with TRBD1. Germline lookup yields CDR1 SSHAT and CDR2 FNYEAQ (reference sequence). The CDR3 consists of 18 residues. Here the CDR3 DNA reads TGTGCCACCAGCTTTAACAGGGGGGAGTCGCCTGGGGCCAACGTCCTGACTTTC. As protein: CATSFNRGESPGANVLTF.

This clonotype was seen many times. CDR3 nucleotide sequence: TGTGCCAGCAGCTTAGATCCGCGGGGAGGGAGCTCCTACGAGCAGTACTTC. Residues: CASSLDPRGGSSYEQYF. The chain combines TRBV7-9 with TRBJ2-7; 7 bases align to TRBD2. Germline V gives CDR1 SEHNR, CDR2 FQNEAQ (reference sequence). V shed 1 base and J 0 bases; nucleotides not matched to a gene: 9. This CDR3 is built from 17 residues.

The genes are TRBV28 and TRBJ1-1, with D possibly being TRBD1 (5 bases). This CDR3 has 15 amino acids. Germline values: CDR1 MDHEN, CDR2 SYDVKM. V gave up 1 base and J gave up 1 base, with 10 bases separating them. CDR3 DNA sequence: TGTGCCAGCAGTTTATTTTACAGGCAGAACACTGAAGCTTTCTTT. This translates into CASSLFYRQNTEAFF. The whole variable domain, remainder taken from reference TRBV28 and TRBJ1-1, is DVKVTQSSRYLVKRTGEKVFLECVQDMDHENMFWYRQDPGLGLRLIYFSYDVKMKEKGDIPEGYSVSREKKERFSLILESASTNQTSMYLCASSLFYRQNTEAFFGQGTRLTVV.

Ten or more counts support this clonotype. This chain links TRBV24-1 with TRBJ2-2, with a possible D match to TRBD2 (6 bases). Germline assignment: CDR1 KGHDR and CDR2 SFDVKD. Deletions cut 7 bases from V and 5 bases from J, with 16 bases between. This CDR3 has 15 amino acids. Here the CDR3 DNA reads TGTGCCACCAGCTACTCGGGAGTGGAGACCGGGGAGCTGTTTTTT. Translating it yields CATSYSGVETGELFF.

The rearrangement uses TRBV9 and TRBJ2-7, with unresolved D. The V and J ends lost 3 bases and 4 bases respectively, with 17 bases between them. Germline V gives CDR1 SGDLS, CDR2 YYNGEE. CDR3 length: 15 amino acids. In nucleotides, the CDR3 is TGTGCCAGCAGCGCTAGGGCTACGTTGGGGTACGAGCAGTACTTC. It codes for CASSARATLGYEQYF.

There are a few counts of this clonotype. The rearrangement joins TRBV20-1 to TRBJ2-3; D tentatively reads TRBD1 or TRBD2 (5 bases each). V was clipped by 2 bases and J by 6 bases, with 18 bases between them. This CDR3 contains 15 residues. CDR1 and CDR2 from the germline V gene are DFQATT and SNEGSKA (reference sequence). The CDR3 DNA follows: TGCAGTGCTAGAACCCCCGGGGCTGGAATTGATACGCAGTATTTT. Amino acid sequence: CSARTPGAGIDTQYF.

This clonotype appeared a few times. V usage is TRBV7-9 and J usage is TRBJ2-5; D is undetermined. This CDR3 has 13 residues. Per germline, CDR1 SEHNR and CDR2 FQNEAQ (reference sequence). The V end lost 1 base, the J end lost 5 bases, and 8 bases lay between the germline ends. The CDR3 nucleotides read TGTGCCAGCAGCTTAGTCAATGGGGAGACCCAGTACTTC. As protein: CASSLVNGETQYF.

This clonotype has more than one count but fewer than ten. The chain combines TRBV9 with TRBJ2-2, with TRBD2 matching over 11 bases. CDR1 and CDR2 (germline): SGDLS, YYNGEE. The CDR3 contains 16 residues. The ends lost 2 bases at V and 1 base at J; junction bases unmatched: 1. The DNA of the CDR3 is TGTGCCAGCAGCGTGACTAGCGGGGAGAACACCGGGGAGCTGTTTTTT. Amino acids: CASSVTSGENTGELFF.

There are a few counts of this clonotype. This CDR3 is CASSDGGMGYEQYF. The DNA of the CDR3 is TGTGCCAGCAGTGATGGGGGAATGGGGTACGAGCAGTACTTC. V gene TRBV2 combines with J gene TRBJ2-7; D assignment may be TRBD1 or TRBD2 (5 bases each). Germline V lookup: CDR1 SNHLY, CDR2 FYNNEI. V was trimmed by 3 bases and J by 4 bases, leaving 13 bases between them. There are 14 residues in the CDR3.

This clonotype was detected a few times. The chain combines TRBV28 with TRBJ2-7, with D perhaps TRBD1 (5 bases). V shed 7 bases and J shed 5 bases, with 12 bases lying between them. The CDR3 totals 12 residues. The germline gives CDR1 MDHEN, CDR2 SYDVKM. CDR3 region: CASKNRQNEQYF. The DNA for the CDR3 is TGTGCCAGCAAGAATCGACAGAACGAGCAGTACTTC.

In its sample, this clonotype was seen many times. The chain carries TRBV20-1 and TRBJ2-7; D is ambiguous. The CDR3 contains 14 residues. The ends were cut back, 3 bases at V and 2 bases at J, with 14 bases in the middle. CDR1 DFQATT and CDR2 SNEGSKA come from the germline V gene (reference sequence). CDR3 DNA: TGCAGTGCTAGTTACCCGAACATTCCCTACGAGCAGTACTTC. It specifies CSASYPNIPYEQYF.

This rearrangement joins TRBV7-9 to TRBJ2-4; 7 bases are shared with TRBD2. Looked up from germline, CDR1 is SEHNR and CDR2 is FQNEAQ (reference sequence). The J segment lost 6 bases and the V segment lost 1 base, leaving 6 bases of the junction unmatched. The CDR3 is 15 residues long. CDR3: CASSLVGLGPNIQYF. Written as DNA, the CDR3 is TGTGCCAGCAGCTTAGTTGGACTAGGACCAAACATTCAGTACTTC.

This clonotype was seen a few times. The CDR3 protein is CASSPRTNYYGYTF. CDR3 sequence (DNA): TGTGCCAGCAGTCCTCGGACAAATTACTATGGCTACACCTTC. The rearrangement links TRBV3-1 to TRBJ1-2, with a tentative D call TRBD1 (5 bases). Germline loops: CDR1 LGHDT, CDR2 YNNKEL (reference sequence). Between the trimmed V and J ends, which lost 6 bases and 3 bases, there was a span of 14 bases. The CDR3 is made up of 14 amino acids.

The sample holds many counts of this clonotype. CDR3 amino acids: CASSLLGGGTEAFF. CDR3 sequence (DNA): TGTGCCAGCAGTTTATTGGGGGGGGGCACTGAAGCTTTCTTT. The gene calls are TRBV27 and TRBJ1-1; possibly TRBD1 for D (5 bases). Between the trimmed V and J ends, which lost 1 base and 4 bases, there was a span of 10 bases. Germline V gene lookup returns CDR1 MNHEY and CDR2 SMNVEV (reference sequence). This CDR3 region has 14 residues.

This clonotype was counted many times. The chain combines TRBV29-1 with TRBJ2-1; D gene uncertain. The CDR3 totals 13 residues. The V end lost 2 bases, the J end lost 10 bases, and 15 bases lay between the germline ends. Per the germline V gene, CDR1 is SQVTM and CDR2 is ANQGSEA. CDR3 nucleotide sequence: TGCAGCGTTGAATCAGGCGCCGTCGGGGAGCAGTTCTTC. Protein sequence: CSVESGAVGEQFF.